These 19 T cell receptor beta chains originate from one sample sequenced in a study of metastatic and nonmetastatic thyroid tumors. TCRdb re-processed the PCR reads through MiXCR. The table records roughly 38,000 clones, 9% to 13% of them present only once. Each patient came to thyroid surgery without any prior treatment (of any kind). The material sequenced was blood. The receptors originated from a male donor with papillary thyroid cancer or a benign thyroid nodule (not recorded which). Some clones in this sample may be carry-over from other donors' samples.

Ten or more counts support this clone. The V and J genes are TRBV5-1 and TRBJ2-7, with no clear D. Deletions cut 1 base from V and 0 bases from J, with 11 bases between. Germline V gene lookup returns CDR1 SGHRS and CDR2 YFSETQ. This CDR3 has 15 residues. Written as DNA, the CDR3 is TGCGCCAGCAGCTTGTTGTCCGGCTCCTCCTACGAGCAGTACTTC. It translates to CASSLLSGSSYEQYF.

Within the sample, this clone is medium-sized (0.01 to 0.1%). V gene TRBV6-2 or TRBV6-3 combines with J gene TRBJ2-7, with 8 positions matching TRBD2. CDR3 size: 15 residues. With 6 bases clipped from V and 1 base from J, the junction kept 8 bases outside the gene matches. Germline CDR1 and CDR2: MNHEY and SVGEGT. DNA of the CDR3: TGTGCCAGCAGATCGGTACTAGCGGATTCCTACGAGCAGTACTTC. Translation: CASRSVLADSYEQYF.

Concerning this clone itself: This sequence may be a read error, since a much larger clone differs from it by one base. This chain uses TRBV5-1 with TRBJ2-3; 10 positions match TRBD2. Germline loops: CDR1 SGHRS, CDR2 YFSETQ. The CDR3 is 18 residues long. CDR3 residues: CSSSFDPEREGLTDTQYF. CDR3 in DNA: TGCTCCAGCAGCTTTGATCCGGAGCGGGAGGGCCTGACAGATACGCAGTATTTT.

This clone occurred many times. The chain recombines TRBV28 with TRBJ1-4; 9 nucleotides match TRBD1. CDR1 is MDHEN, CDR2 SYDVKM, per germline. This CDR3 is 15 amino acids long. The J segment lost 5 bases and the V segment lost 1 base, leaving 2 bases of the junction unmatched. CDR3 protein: CASSLLGTGNEKLFF. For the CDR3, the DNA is TGTGCCAGCAGTTTATTAGGGACAGGGAATGAAAAACTGTTTTTT.

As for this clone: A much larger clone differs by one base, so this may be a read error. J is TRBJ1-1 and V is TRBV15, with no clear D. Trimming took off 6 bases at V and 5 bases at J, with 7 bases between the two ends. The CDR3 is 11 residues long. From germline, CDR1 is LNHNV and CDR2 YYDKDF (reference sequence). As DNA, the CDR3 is TGTGCCACCAGAATGCGTACTGAAGCTTTCTTT. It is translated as CATRMRTEAFF.

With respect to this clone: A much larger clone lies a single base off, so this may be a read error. The CDR3 sequence: CASSNELQGEQFF. The CDR3, as DNA: TGTGCCAGCAGCAATGAATTGCAGGGTGAGCAGTTCTTC. J is TRBJ2-1 and V is TRBV7-8, with D tentatively TRBD1 (5 bases). The V gene lost 5 bases and the J gene lost 9 bases, with 14 bases spanning the gap. The CDR3 consists of 13 residues. Germline V lookup: CDR1 SGHVS, CDR2 FQNEAQ.

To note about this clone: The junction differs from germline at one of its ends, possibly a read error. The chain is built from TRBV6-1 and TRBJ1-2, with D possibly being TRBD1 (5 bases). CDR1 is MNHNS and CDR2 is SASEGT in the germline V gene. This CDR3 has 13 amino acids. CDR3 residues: CASSPGVRHVYTF. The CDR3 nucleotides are TGTGCCAGCAGTCCGGGGGTTCGCCATGTCTACACTTTC.

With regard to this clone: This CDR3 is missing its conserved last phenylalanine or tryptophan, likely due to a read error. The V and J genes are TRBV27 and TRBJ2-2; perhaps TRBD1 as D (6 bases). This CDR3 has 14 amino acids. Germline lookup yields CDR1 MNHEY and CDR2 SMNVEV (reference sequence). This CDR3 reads CASSSQGNTWELFS. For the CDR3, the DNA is TGTGCCAGCAGTTCACAGGGCAACACCTGGGAGCTGTTTTCT.

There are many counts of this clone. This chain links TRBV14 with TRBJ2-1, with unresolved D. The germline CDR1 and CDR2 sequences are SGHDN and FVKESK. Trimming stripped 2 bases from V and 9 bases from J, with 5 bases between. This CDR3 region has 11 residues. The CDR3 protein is CASSQLFEQFF. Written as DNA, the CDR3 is TGTGCCAGCAGCCAACTGTTTGAGCAGTTCTTC.

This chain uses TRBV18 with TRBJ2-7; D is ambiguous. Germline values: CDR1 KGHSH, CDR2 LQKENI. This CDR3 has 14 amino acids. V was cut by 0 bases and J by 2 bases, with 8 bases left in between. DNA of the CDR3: TGTGCCAGCTCACCACCGGCAGCAACCTACGAGCAGTACTTC. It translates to CASSPPAATYEQYF. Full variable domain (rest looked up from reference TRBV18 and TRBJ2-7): NAGVMQNPRHLVRRRGQEARLRCSPMKGHSHVYWYRQLPEEGLKFMVYLQKENIIDESGMPKERFSAEFPKEGPSILRIQQVVRGDSAAYFCASSPPAATYEQYFGPGTRLTVT.

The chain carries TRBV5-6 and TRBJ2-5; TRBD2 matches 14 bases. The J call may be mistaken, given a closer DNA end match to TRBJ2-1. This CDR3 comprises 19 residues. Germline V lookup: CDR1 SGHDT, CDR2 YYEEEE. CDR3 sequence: CASSRSFAWGLAGDNEQFF. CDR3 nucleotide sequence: TGTGCCAGCAGCCGAAGCTTTGCGTGGGGACTAGCGGGAGACAATGAGCAGTTCTTC.

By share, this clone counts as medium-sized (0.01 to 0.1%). CDR3 loop: CASSYAPGELFF. The DNA of the CDR3 is TGTGCCAGCAGTTACGCCCCCGGGGAGCTGTTTTTT. The chain couples TRBV6-5 to TRBJ2-2, with D unresolved. Germline CDR1 and CDR2: MNHEY and SVGAGI. With 2 bases removed from V and 6 bases from J, the gap between germline ends came to 4 bases. CDR3 length: 12 amino acids.

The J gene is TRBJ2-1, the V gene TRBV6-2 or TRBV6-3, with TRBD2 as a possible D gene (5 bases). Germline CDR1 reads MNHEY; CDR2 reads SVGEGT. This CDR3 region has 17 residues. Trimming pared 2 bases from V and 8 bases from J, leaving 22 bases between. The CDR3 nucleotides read TGTGCCAGCAGTTACGTCGGTAGCGTTCCCCAAGCCGATGAGCAGTTCTTC. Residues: CASSYVGSVPQADEQFF.

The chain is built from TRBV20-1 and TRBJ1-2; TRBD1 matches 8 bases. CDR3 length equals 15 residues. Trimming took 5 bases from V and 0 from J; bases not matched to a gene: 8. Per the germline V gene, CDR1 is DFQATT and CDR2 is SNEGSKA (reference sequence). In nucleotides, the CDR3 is TGCAGTGCTTACGAACAGGGGGTGGCTAACTATGGCTACACCTTC. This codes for CSAYEQGVANYGYTF.

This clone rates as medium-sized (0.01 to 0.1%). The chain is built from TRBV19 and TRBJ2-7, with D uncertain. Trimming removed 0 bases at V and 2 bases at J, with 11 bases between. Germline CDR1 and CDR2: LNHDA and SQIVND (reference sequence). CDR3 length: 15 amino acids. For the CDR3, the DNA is TGTGCCAGTAGTATAGAGGCAGGAGTAGCCTACGAGCAGTACTTC. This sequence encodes CASSIEAGVAYEQYF. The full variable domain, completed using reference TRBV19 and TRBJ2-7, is DGGITQSPKYLFRKEGQNVTLSCEQNLNHDAMYWYRQDPGQGLRLIYYSQIVNDFQKGDIAEGYSVSREKKESFPLTVTSAQKNPTAFYLCASSIEAGVAYEQYFGPGTRLTVT.

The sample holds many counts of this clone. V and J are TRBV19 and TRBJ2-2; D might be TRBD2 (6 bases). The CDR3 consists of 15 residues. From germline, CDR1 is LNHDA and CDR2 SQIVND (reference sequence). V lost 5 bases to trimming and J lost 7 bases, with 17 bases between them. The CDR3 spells CASSEGTFVGGELFF. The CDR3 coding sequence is TGTGCCAGTAGTGAGGGGACTTTTGTAGGCGGGGAGCTGTTTTTT.

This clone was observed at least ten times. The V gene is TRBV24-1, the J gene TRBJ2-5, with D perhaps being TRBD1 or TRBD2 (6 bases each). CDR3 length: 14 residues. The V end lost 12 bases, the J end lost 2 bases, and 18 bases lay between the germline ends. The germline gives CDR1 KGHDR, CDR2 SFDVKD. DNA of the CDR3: TGTGCCGCCCCGGGGGCGGGGCGGCAAGAGACCCAGTACTTC. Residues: CAAPGAGRQETQYF.

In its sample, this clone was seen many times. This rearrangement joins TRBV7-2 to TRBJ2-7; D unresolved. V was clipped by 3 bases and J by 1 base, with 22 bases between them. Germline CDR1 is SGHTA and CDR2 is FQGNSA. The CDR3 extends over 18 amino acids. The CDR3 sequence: CASSFSPSAGRVSYEQYF. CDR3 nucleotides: TGTGCCAGCAGCTTTAGCCCCAGCGCAGGACGGGTGTCCTACGAGCAGTACTTC.

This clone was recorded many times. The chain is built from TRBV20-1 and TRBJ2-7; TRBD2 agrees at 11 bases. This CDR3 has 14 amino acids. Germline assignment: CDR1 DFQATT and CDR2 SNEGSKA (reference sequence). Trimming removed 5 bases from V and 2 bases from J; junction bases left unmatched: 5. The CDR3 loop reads CSALLAGAPYEQYF. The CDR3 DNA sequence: TGCAGTGCTTTACTAGCGGGGGCCCCCTACGAGCAGTACTTC.